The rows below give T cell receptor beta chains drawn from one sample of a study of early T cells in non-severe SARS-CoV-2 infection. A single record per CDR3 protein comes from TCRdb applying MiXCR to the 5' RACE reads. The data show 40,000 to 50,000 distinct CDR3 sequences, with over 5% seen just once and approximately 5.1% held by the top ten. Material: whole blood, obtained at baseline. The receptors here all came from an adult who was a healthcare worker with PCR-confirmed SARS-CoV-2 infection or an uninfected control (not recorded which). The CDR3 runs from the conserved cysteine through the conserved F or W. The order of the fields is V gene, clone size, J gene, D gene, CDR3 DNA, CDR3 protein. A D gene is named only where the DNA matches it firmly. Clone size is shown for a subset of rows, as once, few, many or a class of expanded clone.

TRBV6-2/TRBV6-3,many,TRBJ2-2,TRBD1,TGTGCCAGCAGTTACTCTCTGGACAGGGCGAACACCGGGGAGCTGTTTTTT,CASSYSLDRANTGELFF
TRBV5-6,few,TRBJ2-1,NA,TGTGCCAGCAGCTTGGGGGATACCTACAATGAGCAGTTCTTC,CASSLGDTYNEQFF
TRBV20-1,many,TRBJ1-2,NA,TGCAGTGCTAGCTCGCAGGAGGGGCTATCCTCCACCTTC,CSASSQEGLSSTF
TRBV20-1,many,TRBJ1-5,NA,TGCAGTGCTCCTGACGGAGGATTGGACCAGCCCCAGCATTTT,CSAPDGGLDQPQHF
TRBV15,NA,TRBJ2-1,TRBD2,TGTGCCACCAGCAGGGCGGGACTAGCGGCCAATGAGCAGTTCTTC,CATSRAGLAANEQFF
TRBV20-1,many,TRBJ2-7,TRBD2,TGCAGTGCTAGAGATGAAGCGGGAGGGACCTACGAGCAGTACTTC,CSARDEAGGTYEQYF
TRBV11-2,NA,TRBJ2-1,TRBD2,TGTGCCAGCAGCTTAGATCCACTAGCGGGGGAGCAGTTCTTC,CASSLDPLAGEQFF
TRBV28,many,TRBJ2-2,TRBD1,TGTGCCAGCAGTTACGGGACAGGGTTTCCCGGGGAGCTGTTTTTT,CASSYGTGFPGELFF
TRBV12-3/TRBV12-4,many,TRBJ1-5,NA,TGTGCCAGCAGCCTAAGTGTATCAGGGGGCAATCAGCCCCAGCATTTT,CASSLSVSGGNQPQHF
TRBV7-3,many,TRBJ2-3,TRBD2,TGTGCCAGCAGCTTACGATCTAGCGGGAGCACAGATACGCAGTATTTT,CASSLRSSGSTDTQYF
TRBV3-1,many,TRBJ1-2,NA,TGTGCCAGCAGCCTGAATTATGGCTACACCTTC,CASSLNYGYTF
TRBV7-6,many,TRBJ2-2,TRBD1,TGTGCCAGCAGCAAAGATCAGGGGGCGCGAACCGGGGAGCTGTTTTTT,CASSKDQGARTGELFF
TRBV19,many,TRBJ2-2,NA,TGTGCCAGCAAGGGGTATGGCGACACCGGGGAGCTGTTTTTT,CASKGYGDTGELFF
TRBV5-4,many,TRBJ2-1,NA,TGTGCCAGCTGTGACCCGGAACTCGGAGAGAATGAGCAGTTCTTC,CASCDPELGENEQFF
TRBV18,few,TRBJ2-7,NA,TGTGCCAGCTCCCGAACAGGCGGGTATACCTACGAGCAGTACTTC,CASSRTGGYTYEQYF